This T cell receptor beta chain was profiled in a study of T-cell memory formation after mild COVID-19. TCRdb fed the 5' RACE reads into MiXCR, producing one record per CDR3 protein. The sample includes under 200,000 distinct CDR3 sequences, roughly 31% of them seen just once. Germline V gene data show CDR1 as KGHDR and CDR2 as SFDVKD. V was pared by 0 bases and J by 3 bases, with 7 bases between. CDR3 length equals 14 residues. J is TRBJ1-2 and V is TRBV24-1; D ambiguous. This receptor was obtained from an adult woman who had mild COVID-19 (a few samples of this study predate the infection). Cell type and time point are not known. Sequenced: PBMCs or a T cell subset sorted from them (not recorded which). For the CDR3, the DNA is TGTGCCACCAGTGATTTGAACGCCGACTATGGCTACACCTTC. Translation gives CATSDLNADYGYTF.